Only a few counts were recorded for the clone carrying this T cell receptor beta chain. Its specificity is not known. The junction had 5 bases not matched to a gene; V was cut back by 5 bases and J by 4 bases. CDR3 length: 16 amino acids. Germline CDR1 DFQATT, CDR2 SNEGSKA (reference sequence). Regarding treatment: approximately nine-day PBMC culture with coronavirus spike peptide pools or control peptides (ViraFEST assay). This sample stems from a study of vaccination and CD4 T cells after COVID-19. Oncomine TCR Beta short-read sequencing was applied to DNA from cultured CD4+ T cells. Cultures of CD4+ T cells served as the source for extracting genomic DNA. Via MiXCR, TCRdb re-called the PCR reads, giving one row per CDR3 protein. In the table there are about 12,000 distinct CDR3 sequences, 50% of which are singletons.

This sequence joins TRBV20-1 and TRBJ2-2; TRBD2 agrees at 15 bases. The sequenced material came from CD4+ T cells from blood, cultured in vitro. This sequence was found in a human donor who had recovered from COVID-19. CDR3 sequence (DNA): TGCAGTGCTCTAAGGACTAGCGGGAGGGCCACCGGGGAGCTGTTTTTT. It specifies CSALRTSGRATGELFF.